This is a list of T cell receptor beta chains from one sample in a study of PD-1 blockade in classical Hodgkin lymphoma. Using immunoSEQ multiplex PCR, the repertoire was profiled, and TCRdb retains in-frame clones only, with some absent. The sample contains about 15,000 clones, approximately 88% of which appear only once. The sample in question was peripheral blood mononuclear cells (PBMCs), obtained before the second cycle of nivolumab. The source is a human donor with classical Hodgkin lymphoma. CDR3s include the opening cysteine and the closing phenylalanine or tryptophan. Fields, in order: J gene, D gene, V gene, clone size, CDR3 protein, CDR3 DNA. The D gene is left open where the match is weak. For some rows the clone size is stated as once, few or many, or as a class when expanded; others skip it.

j_gene: TRBJ2-1
d_gene: TRBD2
v_gene: TRBV30
abundance: -
CDR3aa: CAWITSGSYNEQFF
CDR3nt: TGTGCCTGGATCACTAGCGGCTCCTACAATGAGCAGTTCTTC

j_gene: TRBJ2-3
d_gene: TRBD1
v_gene: TRBV5-4
abundance: once
CDR3aa: CASSTGTVNIDTQYF
CDR3nt: TGTGCCAGCAGCACCGGGACAGTGAATATAGATACGCAGTATTTT

j_gene: TRBJ2-3
d_gene: TRBD1
v_gene: TRBV7-2
abundance: -
CDR3aa: CASSSTGGRGPDTQYF
CDR3nt: TGTGCCAGCAGTTCGACAGGGGGCAGGGGCCCAGATACGCAGTATTTT

j_gene: TRBJ2-7
d_gene: -
v_gene: TRBV25-1
abundance: -
CDR3aa: CASSELARDKSYEQYF
CDR3nt: TGTGCCAGCAGTGAACTCGCCCGGGACAAATCCTACGAGCAGTACTTC

j_gene: TRBJ1-2
d_gene: TRBD1
v_gene: TRBV5-1
abundance: once
CDR3aa: CASSWGQLLTF
CDR3nt: TGCGCCAGCAGCTGGGGACAGCTATTGACCTTC

j_gene: TRBJ1-3
d_gene: -
v_gene: TRBV5-4
abundance: -
CDR3aa: CASSLPGGTGNTIYF
CDR3nt: TGTGCCAGCAGCTTGCCAGGAGGAACTGGAAACACCATATATTTT

j_gene: TRBJ2-7
d_gene: TRBD1
v_gene: TRBV2
abundance: -
CDR3aa: CASSEKPGGSYEQYF
CDR3nt: TGTGCCAGCAGTGAGAAGCCAGGGGGCTCTTACGAGCAGTACTTC

j_gene: TRBJ2-1
d_gene: TRBD2
v_gene: TRBV7-9
abundance: -
CDR3aa: CASSLTSGGGEQFF
CDR3nt: TGTGCCAGCAGCCTGACTAGCGGGGGAGGCGAGCAGTTCTTC

j_gene: TRBJ1-1
d_gene: TRBD1
v_gene: TRBV30
abundance: few
CDR3aa: CAWSRKDRADTEAFF
CDR3nt: TGTGCCTGGAGCCGAAAGGACAGGGCGGACACTGAAGCTTTCTTT

j_gene: TRBJ2-7
d_gene: -
v_gene: TRBV18
abundance: -
CDR3aa: CASSPAGDEQYF
CDR3nt: TGTGCCAGCTCACCAGCCGGGGACGAGCAGTACTTC

j_gene: TRBJ2-1
d_gene: TRBD1
v_gene: TRBV7-9
abundance: -
CDR3aa: CASSLGGQNNEQFF
CDR3nt: TGTGCCAGCAGCTTAGGGGGACAGAACAATGAGCAGTTCTTC

j_gene: TRBJ2-5
d_gene: -
v_gene: TRBV19
abundance: -
CDR3aa: CASSNGGLRGTRETQYF
CDR3nt: TGTGCCAGTAGTAATGGGGGATTAAGGGGCACAAGAGAGACCCAGTACTTC

j_gene: TRBJ1-1
d_gene: -
v_gene: TRBV30
abundance: once
CDR3aa: CAWSVLAEAFF
CDR3nt: TGTGCCTGGAGTGTACTTGCTGAAGCTTTCTTT

j_gene: TRBJ2-1
d_gene: -
v_gene: TRBV18
abundance: few
CDR3aa: CASSPRGQTNEQFF
CDR3nt: TGTGCCAGCTCACCCCGGGGCCAAACCAATGAGCAGTTCTTC

j_gene: TRBJ2-7
d_gene: TRBD1
v_gene: TRBV10-1
abundance: -
CDR3aa: CASSRTGGARLEQYF
CDR3nt: TGCGCCAGCAGTCGGACAGGGGGCGCAAGGTTGGAGCAGTACTTC

j_gene: TRBJ2-5
d_gene: -
v_gene: TRBV19
abundance: -
CDR3aa: CASRRGGYQETQYF
CDR3nt: TGTGCCAGCAGGAGGGGGGGGTACCAAGAGACCCAGTACTTC

j_gene: TRBJ2-3
d_gene: -
v_gene: TRBV5-1
abundance: -
CDR3aa: CASSLARTTHTQYF
CDR3nt: TGCGCCAGCAGCTTGGCCCGGACTACCCATACGCAGTATTTT

j_gene: TRBJ2-1
d_gene: TRBD2
v_gene: TRBV10-3
abundance: -
CDR3aa: CAIRPGLAGDSSYNEQFF
CDR3nt: TGTGCCATCAGGCCAGGACTAGCGGGGGATAGTTCCTACAATGAGCAGTTCTTC

j_gene: TRBJ2-7
d_gene: -
v_gene: TRBV27
abundance: few
CDR3aa: CASSQATTYYEQYF
CDR3nt: TGTGCCAGCAGTCAGGCGACCACCTACTACGAGCAGTACTTC

j_gene: TRBJ2-1
d_gene: -
v_gene: TRBV5-1
abundance: -
CDR3aa: CASSIRSGNEQFF
CDR3nt: TGCGCCAGCAGCATCCGTAGTGGCAATGAGCAGTTCTTC

j_gene: TRBJ1-2
d_gene: TRBD1
v_gene: TRBV12-5
abundance: -
CDR3aa: CASGPRDRVYGYTF
CDR3nt: TGTGCTAGTGGTCCCCGGGACAGGGTCTATGGCTACACCTTC

j_gene: TRBJ1-6
d_gene: TRBD1
v_gene: TRBV11-2
abundance: -
CDR3aa: CASSLVGQGYSPLHF
CDR3nt: TGTGCCAGCAGCTTAGTGGGACAGGGGTATTCACCCCTCCACTTT

j_gene: TRBJ1-1
d_gene: TRBD1
v_gene: TRBV2
abundance: once
CDR3aa: CASSALADRGPTEAFF
CDR3nt: TGTGCCAGCAGTGCCCTTGCGGACAGGGGGCCGACTGAAGCTTTCTTT

j_gene: TRBJ2-7
d_gene: -
v_gene: TRBV5-1
abundance: -
CDR3aa: CASSQRGSYEQYF
CDR3nt: TGCGCCAGCAGCCAAAGGGGCTCCTACGAGCAGTACTTC

j_gene: TRBJ1-3
d_gene: -
v_gene: TRBV19
abundance: few
CDR3aa: CASNRGGSGNTIYF
CDR3nt: TGTGCCAGTAACCGGGGGGGCTCTGGAAACACCATATATTTT

j_gene: TRBJ1-4
d_gene: TRBD1
v_gene: TRBV2
abundance: few
CDR3aa: CASITGATEKLFF
CDR3nt: TGTGCCAGCATTACAGGGGCGACGGAAAAACTGTTTTTT

j_gene: TRBJ1-2
d_gene: TRBD1
v_gene: TRBV9
abundance: -
CDR3aa: CASSANVRQGTTNYGYTF
CDR3nt: TGTGCCAGCAGCGCAAACGTCAGACAGGGAACTACTAACTATGGCTACACCTTC

j_gene: TRBJ2-2
d_gene: -
v_gene: TRBV7-6
abundance: -
CDR3aa: CASSLTPENTGELFF
CDR3nt: TGTGCCAGCAGCTTAACCCCCGAAAACACCGGGGAGCTGTTTTTT

j_gene: TRBJ2-1
d_gene: -
v_gene: TRBV2
abundance: few
CDR3aa: CASSLHAHEQFF
CDR3nt: TGTGCCAGCAGCTTACATGCTCACGAGCAGTTCTTC

j_gene: TRBJ1-1
d_gene: -
v_gene: TRBV4-1
abundance: -
CDR3aa: CASSQNGDTEAFF
CDR3nt: TGCGCCAGCAGCCAGAACGGGGACACTGAAGCTTTCTTT

j_gene: TRBJ2-7
d_gene: TRBD1
v_gene: TRBV5-1
abundance: -
CDR3aa: CASSLWSGGRYEQYF
CDR3nt: TGCGCCAGCAGCTTGTGGTCAGGGGGAAGGTACGAGCAGTACTTC

j_gene: TRBJ1-2
d_gene: TRBD1
v_gene: TRBV9
abundance: -
CDR3aa: CASSRQGNNYGYTF
CDR3nt: TGTGCCAGCAGCCGACAGGGGAATAACTATGGCTACACCTTC

j_gene: TRBJ2-1
d_gene: -
v_gene: TRBV5-4
abundance: -
CDR3aa: CASSLNFIGSYNEQFF
CDR3nt: TGTGCCAGCAGCTTGAACTTTATCGGCTCCTACAATGAGCAGTTCTTC

j_gene: TRBJ1-1
d_gene: -
v_gene: TRBV20-1
abundance: -
CDR3aa: CSAPRGTEAFF
CDR3nt: TGCAGTGCCCCTCGGGGCACTGAAGCTTTCTTT

j_gene: TRBJ1-1
d_gene: -
v_gene: TRBV18
abundance: -
CDR3aa: CASSLGQNTEAFF
CDR3nt: TGTGCCAGCTCACTAGGACAGAACACTGAAGCTTTCTTT

j_gene: TRBJ1-1
d_gene: -
v_gene: TRBV11-1
abundance: -
CDR3aa: CASSLWANTEAFF
CDR3nt: TGTGCCAGCAGCTTATGGGCTAACACTGAAGCTTTCTTT

j_gene: TRBJ2-5
d_gene: -
v_gene: TRBV6-1
abundance: -
CDR3aa: CASRALGASETQYF
CDR3nt: TGTGCCAGCAGGGCCCTCGGGGCCTCAGAGACCCAGTACTTC

j_gene: TRBJ2-7
d_gene: -
v_gene: TRBV18
abundance: -
CDR3aa: CASSQSAGTPHEQYF
CDR3nt: TGTGCCAGCTCACAGAGCGCGGGAACACCCCACGAGCAGTACTTC

j_gene: TRBJ1-4
d_gene: -
v_gene: TRBV10-3
abundance: -
CDR3aa: CAISEDEKLFF
CDR3nt: TGTGCCATCAGTGAGGATGAAAAACTGTTTTTT

j_gene: TRBJ1-6
d_gene: TRBD1
v_gene: TRBV7-2
abundance: -
CDR3aa: CASSLNRGPDNSPLHF
CDR3nt: TGTGCCAGCAGCTTAAACAGGGGGCCCGATAATTCACCCCTCCACTTT

j_gene: TRBJ1-3
d_gene: -
v_gene: TRBV11-3
abundance: -
CDR3aa: CASSPGGETSGNTIYF
CDR3nt: TGTGCCAGCAGCCCCGGGGGTGAGACCTCTGGAAACACCATATATTTT

j_gene: TRBJ2-2
d_gene: -
v_gene: TRBV5-8
abundance: once
CDR3aa: CASSLSSTGELFF
CDR3nt: TGTGCCAGCAGCCTTAGTAGTACCGGGGAGCTGTTTTTT

j_gene: TRBJ2-1
d_gene: TRBD1
v_gene: TRBV5-1
abundance: -
CDR3aa: CASATGRNEQFF
CDR3nt: TGCGCCAGCGCGACAGGGCGCAATGAGCAGTTCTTC

j_gene: TRBJ1-4
d_gene: -
v_gene: TRBV29-1
abundance: -
CDR3aa: CSADGGNEKLFF
CDR3nt: TGCAGCGCGGACGGGGGAAATGAAAAACTGTTTTTT

j_gene: TRBJ2-2
d_gene: TRBD2
v_gene: TRBV25-1
abundance: -
CDR3aa: CASSEFAGARSRELFF
CDR3nt: TGTGCCAGCAGTGAATTTGCGGGAGCAAGGAGCCGGGAGCTGTTTTTT

j_gene: TRBJ2-7
d_gene: -
v_gene: TRBV4-1
abundance: -
CDR3aa: CASSQELASEQYF
CDR3nt: TGCGCCAGCAGCCAAGAACTAGCCAGCGAGCAGTACTTC

j_gene: TRBJ1-2
d_gene: -
v_gene: TRBV6-5
abundance: -
CDR3aa: CASSYSRGGSYGYTF
CDR3nt: TGTGCCAGCAGTTACTCCAGGGGTGGGTCCTATGGCTACACCTTC

j_gene: TRBJ2-1
d_gene: TRBD2
v_gene: TRBV9
abundance: -
CDR3aa: CASSADSGRAHEQFF
CDR3nt: TGTGCCAGCAGCGCCGATAGCGGGAGGGCCCATGAGCAGTTCTTC

j_gene: TRBJ2-5
d_gene: -
v_gene: TRBV7-9
abundance: -
CDR3aa: CASSYRGGNQETQYF
CDR3nt: TGTGCCAGCAGCTACCGGGGAGGCAACCAAGAGACCCAGTACTTC

j_gene: TRBJ2-5
d_gene: TRBD1
v_gene: TRBV19
abundance: once
CDR3aa: CASSPRTGQETQYF
CDR3nt: TGTGCCAGTAGTCCCAGGACAGGCCAAGAGACCCAGTACTTC

j_gene: TRBJ1-3
d_gene: -
v_gene: TRBV5-1
abundance: -
CDR3aa: CASSIGGLDSGNTIYF
CDR3nt: TGCGCCAGCAGCATTGGGGGACTTGACTCTGGAAACACCATATATTTT

j_gene: TRBJ2-3
d_gene: -
v_gene: TRBV7-8
abundance: -
CDR3aa: CASSLGWTPSTDTQYF
CDR3nt: TGTGCCAGCAGCTTAGGGTGGACCCCTAGCACAGATACGCAGTATTTT

j_gene: TRBJ2-2
d_gene: -
v_gene: TRBV9
abundance: -
CDR3aa: CASSAPTGRNSAGELFF
CDR3nt: TGTGCCAGCAGCGCCCCGACAGGGAGGAATTCGGCCGGGGAGCTGTTTTTT

j_gene: TRBJ2-1
d_gene: TRBD2
v_gene: TRBV9
abundance: -
CDR3aa: CASSVGGSRNEQFF
CDR3nt: TGTGCCAGCAGCGTAGGCGGGAGTCGGAATGAGCAGTTCTTC

j_gene: TRBJ2-1
d_gene: TRBD2
v_gene: TRBV18
abundance: -
CDR3aa: CASSPPSGSRDEQFF
CDR3nt: TGTGCCAGCTCACCACCAAGCGGGAGTCGCGATGAGCAGTTCTTC

j_gene: TRBJ2-2
d_gene: -
v_gene: TRBV25-1
abundance: -
CDR3aa: CASSEYEWVGNTGELFF
CDR3nt: TGTGCCAGCAGTGAATATGAATGGGTTGGGAACACCGGGGAGCTGTTTTTT